Detailed here is one T cell receptor beta chain. The sample belongs to a study of blood T cell repertoires in COVID-19. Assay: immunoSEQ multiplex PCR; the TCRdb copy retains only in-frame clones and omits some. Of some 78,000 clones detected, 65% to 85% appear once; the ten largest clones hold 3% to 4%. J gave up 11 bases and V 5 bases, and 10 bases lay outside the gene matches. The CDR3 runs to 13 residues. Per germline, CDR1 MNHEY and CDR2 SVGAGI. This receptor was obtained from a man aged 50 to 59 with acute or convalescent COVID-19. The V gene is TRBV6-5, the J gene TRBJ1-1; TRBD1 aligns across 8 bases. Source material: peripheral blood. The CDR3 loop is CASSPLRTGWAFF. The CDR3 DNA reads TGTGCCAGCAGTCCTCTCCGGACAGGGTGGGCTTTCTTT.